The T cell receptor beta chain described here comes from a study of molecular identifiers for immune sequencing clone quantification. Study-level background: In replicates, RNA taken from roughly 20,000 or 100,000 naive CD8 cells was divided five ways, and four portions underwent sequencing.

Sorting selected naive CD8 T cells with a CD8+CD4-CCR7+CD45RA+ phenotype. MiXCR, run by TCRdb on the PCR reads, gives a single entry per CDR3 protein. The sample consists of about 35,000 distinct CDR3 sequences, about 18% of them appearing once. Worth noting for this clonotype: Its target is not known. One base away lies a much larger clone, so this may be a sequencing read error.

Study-wide points: Reportedly, one cell's Jurkat TCR RNA was detected within 1,100,000 naive CD8 cells. Identical TCR molecules sharing a barcode could underestimate highly expanded clone sizes.

CDR1 and CDR2 from the germline V gene are SGDLS and YYNGEE. The ends were cut back, 0 bases at V and 9 bases at J, with 18 bases in the middle. The CDR3 totals 15 residues. Sequenced input: naive CD8+ T cells from blood, with Jurkat cell RNA spiked in. The subset here: FACS-sorted CD8+CD4-CCR7+CD45RA+ naive T cells. The source is a human donor in good health. Some libraries in this study had Jurkat cell RNA spiked in. The chain joins TRBV9 to TRBJ1-2; tentatively, D is TRBD1 (6 bases). CDR3 DNA: TGTGCCAGCAGCGTAGGGGGACATCGTGTGAGTAGCTACACCTTC. Protein product: CASSVGGHRVSSYTF.